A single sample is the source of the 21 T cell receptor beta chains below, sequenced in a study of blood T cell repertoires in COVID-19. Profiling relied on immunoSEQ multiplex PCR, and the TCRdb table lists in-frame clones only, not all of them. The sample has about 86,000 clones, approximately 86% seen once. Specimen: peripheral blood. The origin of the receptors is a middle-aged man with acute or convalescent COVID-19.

The CDR3 sequence is CASSFGGNNEQFF. CDR3 in DNA: TGTGCCAGCAGTTTTGGGGGGAACAATGAGCAGTTCTTC. The chain uses TRBV12-3 or TRBV12-4 and TRBJ2-1, with D possibly being TRBD2 (6 bases). The germline V and J ends were trimmed by 3 bases and 5 bases, with 8 bases remaining between them. The CDR3 loop spans 13 amino acids.

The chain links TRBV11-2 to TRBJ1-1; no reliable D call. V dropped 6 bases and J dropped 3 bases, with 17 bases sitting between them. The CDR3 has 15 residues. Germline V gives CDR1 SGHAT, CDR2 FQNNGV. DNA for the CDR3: TGTGCCAGCAGTAAAGCAGCGAATACATACACTGAAGCTTTCTTT. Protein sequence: CASSKAANTYTEAFF.

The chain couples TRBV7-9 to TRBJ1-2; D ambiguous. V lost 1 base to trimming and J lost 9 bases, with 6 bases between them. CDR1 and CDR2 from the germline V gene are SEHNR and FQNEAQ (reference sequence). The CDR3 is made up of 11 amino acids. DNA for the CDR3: TGTGCCAGCAGCTTAGGAAGCAGCTACACCTTC. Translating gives CASSLGSSYTF.

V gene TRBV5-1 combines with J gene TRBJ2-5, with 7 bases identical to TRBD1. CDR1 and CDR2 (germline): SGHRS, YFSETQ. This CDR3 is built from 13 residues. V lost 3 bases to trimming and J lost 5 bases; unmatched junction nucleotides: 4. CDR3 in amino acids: CASSWGQKETQYF. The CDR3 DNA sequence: TGCGCCAGCAGCTGGGGACAGAAGGAGACCCAGTACTTC.

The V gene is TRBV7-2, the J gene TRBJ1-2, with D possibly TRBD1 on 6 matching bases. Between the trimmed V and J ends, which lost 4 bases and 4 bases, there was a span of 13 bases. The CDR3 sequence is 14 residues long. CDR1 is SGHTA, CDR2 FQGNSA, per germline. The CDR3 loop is CASSSSGTTYGYTF. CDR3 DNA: TGTGCCAGCAGCTCGAGTGGGACAACCTATGGCTACACCTTC.

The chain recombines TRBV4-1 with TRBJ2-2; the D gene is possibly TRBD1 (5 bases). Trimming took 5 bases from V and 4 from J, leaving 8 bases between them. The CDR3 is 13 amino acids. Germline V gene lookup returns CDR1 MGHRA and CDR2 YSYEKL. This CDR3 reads CASSGRATGELFF. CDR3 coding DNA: TGCGCCAGCAGCGGCAGGGCCACCGGGGAGCTGTTTTTT.

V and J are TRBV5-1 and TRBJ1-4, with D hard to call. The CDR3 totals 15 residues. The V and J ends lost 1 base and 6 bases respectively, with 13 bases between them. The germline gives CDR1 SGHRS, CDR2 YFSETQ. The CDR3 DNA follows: TGCGCCAGCAGCTTGTATCCGGGAGAGGATGAAAAACTGTTTTTT. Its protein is CASSLYPGEDEKLFF. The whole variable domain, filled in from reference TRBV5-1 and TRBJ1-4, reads KAGVTQTPRYLIKTRGQQVTLSCSPISGHRSVSWYQQTPGQGLQFLFEYFSETQRNKGNFPGRFSGRQFSNSRSEMNVSTLELGDSALYLCASSLYPGEDEKLFFGSGTQLSVL.

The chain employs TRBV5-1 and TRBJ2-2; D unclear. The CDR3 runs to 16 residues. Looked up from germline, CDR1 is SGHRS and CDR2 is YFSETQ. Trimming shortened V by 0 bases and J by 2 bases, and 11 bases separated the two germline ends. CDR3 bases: TGCGCCAGCAGCTTGGAGATCGCGGTCAACACCGGGGAGCTGTTTTTT. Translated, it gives CASSLEIAVNTGELFF.

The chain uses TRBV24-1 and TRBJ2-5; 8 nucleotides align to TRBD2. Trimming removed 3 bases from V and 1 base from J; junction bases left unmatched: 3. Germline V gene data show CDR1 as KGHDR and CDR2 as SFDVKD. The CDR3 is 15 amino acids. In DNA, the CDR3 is TGTGCCACCAGTGATGACCGGGAGGGCCAAGAGACCCAGTACTTC. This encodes CATSDDREGQETQYF.

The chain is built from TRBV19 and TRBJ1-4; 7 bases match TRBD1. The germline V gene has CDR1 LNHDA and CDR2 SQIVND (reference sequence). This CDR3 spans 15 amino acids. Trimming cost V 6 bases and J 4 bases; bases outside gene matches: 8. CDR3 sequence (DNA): TGTGCCAGTAGCGGATCGGACAGGAGTAATGAAAAACTGTTTTTT. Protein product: CASSGSDRSNEKLFF.

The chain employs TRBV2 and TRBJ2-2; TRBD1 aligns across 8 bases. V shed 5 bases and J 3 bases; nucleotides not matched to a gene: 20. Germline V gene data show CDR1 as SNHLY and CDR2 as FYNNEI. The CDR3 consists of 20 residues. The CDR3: CASSTTGVGIGIRDTGELFF. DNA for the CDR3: TGTGCCAGCAGTACGACAGGGGTGGGAATAGGAATAAGGGACACCGGGGAGCTGTTTTTT.

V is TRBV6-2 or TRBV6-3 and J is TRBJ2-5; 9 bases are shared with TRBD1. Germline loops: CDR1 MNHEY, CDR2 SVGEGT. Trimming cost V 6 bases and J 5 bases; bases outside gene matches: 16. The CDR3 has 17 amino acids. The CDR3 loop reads CASSRGMRDRVFETQYF. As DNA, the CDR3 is TGTGCCAGCAGCCGCGGAATGAGGGACAGGGTTTTCGAGACCCAGTACTTC.

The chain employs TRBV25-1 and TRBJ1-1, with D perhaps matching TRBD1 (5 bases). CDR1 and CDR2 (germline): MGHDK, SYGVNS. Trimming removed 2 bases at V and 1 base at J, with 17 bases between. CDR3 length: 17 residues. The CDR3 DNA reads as TGTGCCAGCAGTGAACAAGGAGGGGCAAGGGCGAACACTGAAGCTTTCTTT. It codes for CASSEQGGARANTEAFF.

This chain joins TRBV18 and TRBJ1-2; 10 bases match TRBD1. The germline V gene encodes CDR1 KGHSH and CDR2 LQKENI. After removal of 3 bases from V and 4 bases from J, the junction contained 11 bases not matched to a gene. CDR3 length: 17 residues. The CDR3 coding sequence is TGTGCCAGCTCACCCGGCGCCCCCGGGACAGGGGTCTATGGCTACACCTTC. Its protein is CASSPGAPGTGVYGYTF.

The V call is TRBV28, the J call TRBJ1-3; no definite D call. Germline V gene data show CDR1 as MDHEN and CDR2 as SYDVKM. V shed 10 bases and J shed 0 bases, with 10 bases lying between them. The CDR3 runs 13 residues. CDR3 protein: CATQLLSGNTIYF. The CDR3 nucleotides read TGTGCCACACAGCTACTCTCTGGAAACACCATATATTTT.

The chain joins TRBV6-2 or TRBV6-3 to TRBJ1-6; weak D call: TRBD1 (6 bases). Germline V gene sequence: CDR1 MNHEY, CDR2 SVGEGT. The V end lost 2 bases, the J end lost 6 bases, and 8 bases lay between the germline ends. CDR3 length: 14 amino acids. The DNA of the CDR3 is TGTGCCAGCAGTTACGGACAGCCTAATTCACCCCTCCACTTT. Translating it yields CASSYGQPNSPLHF.

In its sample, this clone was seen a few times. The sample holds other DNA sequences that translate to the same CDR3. CDR3 in amino acids: CASSLAGNTEAFF. The CDR3 nucleotides are TGCGCCAGCAGCTTGGCCGGTAACACTGAAGCTTTCTTT. The chain links TRBV5-1 to TRBJ1-1; D gene uncertain. Germline CDR1 and CDR2: SGHRS and YFSETQ. The CDR3 extends over 13 amino acids. V was clipped by 0 bases and J by 2 bases, with 5 bases between them.

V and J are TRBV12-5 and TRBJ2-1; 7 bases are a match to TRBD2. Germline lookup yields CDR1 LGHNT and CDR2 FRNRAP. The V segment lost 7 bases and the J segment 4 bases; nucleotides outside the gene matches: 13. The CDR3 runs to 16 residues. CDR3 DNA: TGTGCTAGTGCCCCTCCGGGGACTAATGCGTACAATGAGCAGTTCTTC. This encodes CASAPPGTNAYNEQFF.

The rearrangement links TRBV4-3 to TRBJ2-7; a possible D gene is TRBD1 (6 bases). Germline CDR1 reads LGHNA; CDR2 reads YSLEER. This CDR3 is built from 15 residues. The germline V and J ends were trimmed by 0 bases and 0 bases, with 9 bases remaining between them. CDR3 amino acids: CASSQETGSSYEQYF. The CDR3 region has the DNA TGCGCCAGCAGCCAAGAGACAGGTTCCTCCTACGAGCAGTACTTC.

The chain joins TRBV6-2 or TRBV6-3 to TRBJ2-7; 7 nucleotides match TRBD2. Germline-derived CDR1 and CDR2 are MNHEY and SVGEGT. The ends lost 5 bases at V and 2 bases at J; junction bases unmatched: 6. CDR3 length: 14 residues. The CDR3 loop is CASSPGRPPYEQYF. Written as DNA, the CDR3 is TGTGCCAGCAGTCCCGGGAGGCCTCCCTACGAGCAGTACTTC.

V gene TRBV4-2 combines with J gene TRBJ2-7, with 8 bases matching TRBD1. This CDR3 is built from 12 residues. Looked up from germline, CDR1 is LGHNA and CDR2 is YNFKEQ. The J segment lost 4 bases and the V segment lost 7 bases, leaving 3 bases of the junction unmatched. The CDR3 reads CASNNRGYEQYF. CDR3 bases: TGTGCCAGCAATAACAGGGGGTACGAGCAGTACTTC.